The sequence of this T cell receptor beta chain was determined in a study of shared clonotypes between healthy human individuals. The overall study: Plates per donor: three CD4 naive, three CD4 memory, two CD8 naive, one CD8 memory. Findings and caveats of the study: Between a handful of donors, naive CD4 clonotypes were shared at a level of roughly 5.5%. Sampling covered nothing but blood. Tissue TCR repertoires likely differ from those found in blood.

The test was conducted at deep level. The protocol was immunoSEQ multiplex PCR, while the TCRdb copy is restricted to in-frame clones and leaves out a portion. Counted here are roughly 810,000 clones, about 96% occurring once; the ten biggest clones make up about 0.25%. CDR1 and CDR2 from the germline V gene are SEHNR and FQNEAQ (reference sequence). The trim removed 3 bases at V and 0 bases at J, leaving 10 bases unmatched. The CDR3 has 18 residues. This clone was seen once. The antigen remains unidentified. Terminally differentiated effector memory CD45RA+ cells were excluded by CCR7 positive selection of CD45RO-negative cells.

The specimen sequenced was naive CD8+ T cells sorted from blood. The rearrangement uses TRBV7-9 and TRBJ2-2; 7 bases line up with TRBD2. The TCR was taken from a man aged 25-45 years in good health. The CDR3: CASSLPLQGLANTGELFF. The CDR3 nucleotides read TGTGCCAGCAGCTTGCCCCTACAAGGACTAGCGAACACCGGGGAGCTGTTTTTT. The variable domain in full, completed from reference TRBV7-9 and TRBJ2-2, reads DTGVSQNPRHKITKRGQNVTFRCDPISEHNRLYWYRQTLGQGPEFLTYFQNEAQLEKSRLLSDRFSAERPKGSFSTLEIQRTEQGDSAMYLCASSLPLQGLANTGELFFGEGSRLTVL.